Given below is one T cell receptor (beta chain) in context. The antigen remains unidentified. Primers for the PCR totalled 60 Vbeta and 13 Jbeta. Repertoires were generated with immunoSEQ multiplex PCR, while TCRdb's copy carries only in-frame clones and drops some. The data hold approximately 100,000 clones, with about 70% observed a single time. This sample is part of a study of cytomegalovirus exposure and HLA in healthy donors. Study-wide context: Ancestry clustering placed around four fifths of approximately 420 genotyped donors in the Caucasian-associated cluster. Study-level points and caveats: Researchers catalogued approximately 170 TCR beta chains as cytomegalovirus-associated.

Sequences were obtained from PBMCs. The TCR originated in a man aged 50 to 59 in good health and CMV-seropositive.

For the CDR3, the DNA is TGTGCCGGAGGCAGTCTGCCTTGGTTCTTC. Protein product: CAGGSLPWFF. This chain connects TRBV30 to TRBJ2-1; perhaps TRBD2 as D (5 bases). Per germline, CDR1 GTSNPN and CDR2 SVGIG (reference sequence). V lost 8 bases to trimming and J lost 15 bases, with 17 bases between them. The CDR3 length is 10 residues.